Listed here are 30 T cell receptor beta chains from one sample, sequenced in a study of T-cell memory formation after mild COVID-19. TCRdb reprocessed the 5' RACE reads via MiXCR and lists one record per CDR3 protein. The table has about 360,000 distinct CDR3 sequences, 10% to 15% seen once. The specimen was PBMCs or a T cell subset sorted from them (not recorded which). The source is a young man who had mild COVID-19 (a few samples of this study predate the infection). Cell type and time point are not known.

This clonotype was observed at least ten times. The CDR3 sequence: CASSMQARNSPLHF. The CDR3 DNA follows: TGTGCCAGTAGTATGCAGGCCCGGAATTCACCCCTCCACTTT. This chain joins TRBV19 and TRBJ1-6, with unresolved D. The V end was cut by 3 bases, the J end by 7 bases, with 10 bases between. Germline lookup yields CDR1 LNHDA and CDR2 SQIVND (reference sequence). The CDR3 is 14 amino acids.

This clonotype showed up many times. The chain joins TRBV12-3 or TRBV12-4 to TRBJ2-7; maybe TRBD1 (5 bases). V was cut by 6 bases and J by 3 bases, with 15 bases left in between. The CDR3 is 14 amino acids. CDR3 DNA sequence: TGTGCCAGCAGCCTCCTGGACACCTACTACGAGCAGTACTTC. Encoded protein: CASSLLDTYYEQYF.

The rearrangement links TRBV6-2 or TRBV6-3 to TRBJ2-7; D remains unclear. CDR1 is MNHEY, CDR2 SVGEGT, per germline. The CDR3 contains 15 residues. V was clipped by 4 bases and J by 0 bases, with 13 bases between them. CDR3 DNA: TGTGCCAGCAGTTCCCTCCCTGATAGCTCCTACGAGCAGTACTTC. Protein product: CASSSLPDSSYEQYF.

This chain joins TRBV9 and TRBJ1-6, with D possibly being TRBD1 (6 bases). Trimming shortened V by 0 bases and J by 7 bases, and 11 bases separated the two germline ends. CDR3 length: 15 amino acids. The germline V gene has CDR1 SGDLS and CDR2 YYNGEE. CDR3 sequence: CASSVEQGQNSPLHF. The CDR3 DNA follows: TGTGCCAGCAGCGTAGAGCAGGGGCAGAATTCACCCCTCCACTTT.

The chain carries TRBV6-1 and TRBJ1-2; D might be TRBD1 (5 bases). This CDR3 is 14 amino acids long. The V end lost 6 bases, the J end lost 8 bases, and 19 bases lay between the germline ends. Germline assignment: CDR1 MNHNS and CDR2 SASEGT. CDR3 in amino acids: CASSPRQFRRGYTF. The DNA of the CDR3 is TGTGCCAGCAGCCCGCGACAGTTCCGGAGGGGCTACACCTTC.

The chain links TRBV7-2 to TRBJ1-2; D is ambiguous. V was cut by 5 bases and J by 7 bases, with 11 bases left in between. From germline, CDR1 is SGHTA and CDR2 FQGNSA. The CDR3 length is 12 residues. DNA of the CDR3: TGTGCCAGCAGCCCAGCTCTTTTTGGCTACACCTTC. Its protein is CASSPALFGYTF.

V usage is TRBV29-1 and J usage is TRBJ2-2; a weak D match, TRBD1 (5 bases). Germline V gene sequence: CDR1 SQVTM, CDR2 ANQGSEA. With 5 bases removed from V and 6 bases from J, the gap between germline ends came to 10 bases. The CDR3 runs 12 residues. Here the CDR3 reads CSVKRQSGELFF. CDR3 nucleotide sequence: TGCAGCGTTAAACGACAGTCCGGGGAGCTGTTTTTT.

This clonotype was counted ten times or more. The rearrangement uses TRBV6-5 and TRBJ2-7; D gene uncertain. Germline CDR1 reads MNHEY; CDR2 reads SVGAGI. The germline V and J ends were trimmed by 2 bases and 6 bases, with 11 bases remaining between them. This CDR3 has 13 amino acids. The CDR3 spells CASSYDLKGEQYV. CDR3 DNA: TGTGCCAGCAGTTACGACCTCAAGGGCGAGCAGTACGTC.

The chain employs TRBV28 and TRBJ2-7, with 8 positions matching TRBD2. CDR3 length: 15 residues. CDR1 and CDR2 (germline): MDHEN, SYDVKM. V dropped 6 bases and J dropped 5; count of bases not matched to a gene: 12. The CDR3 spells CASRATGGGTDEQYV. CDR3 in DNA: TGTGCCAGCAGGGCCACTGGCGGGGGGACCGACGAGCAGTACGTC.

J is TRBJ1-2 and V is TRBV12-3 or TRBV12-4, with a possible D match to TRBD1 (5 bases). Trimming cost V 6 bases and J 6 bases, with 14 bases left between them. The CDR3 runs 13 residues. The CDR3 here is CASSRTGADGYTF. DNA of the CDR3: TGTGCCAGCAGCCGCACAGGAGCCGATGGCTACACCTTC.

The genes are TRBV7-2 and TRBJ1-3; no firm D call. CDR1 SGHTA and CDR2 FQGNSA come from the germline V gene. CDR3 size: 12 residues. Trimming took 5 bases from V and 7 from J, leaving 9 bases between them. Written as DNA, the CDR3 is TGTGCCAGCAGCGCGTACTTTAACACCATATATTTT. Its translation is CASSAYFNTIYF.

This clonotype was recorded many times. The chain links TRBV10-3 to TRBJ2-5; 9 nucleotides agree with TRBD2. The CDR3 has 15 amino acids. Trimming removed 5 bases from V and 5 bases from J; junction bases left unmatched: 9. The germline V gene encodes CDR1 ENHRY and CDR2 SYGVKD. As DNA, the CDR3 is TGTGCCATCAGTCTCTTAGCGGGGGTTTACGAGACCCAGTACTTC. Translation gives CAISLLAGVYETQYF.

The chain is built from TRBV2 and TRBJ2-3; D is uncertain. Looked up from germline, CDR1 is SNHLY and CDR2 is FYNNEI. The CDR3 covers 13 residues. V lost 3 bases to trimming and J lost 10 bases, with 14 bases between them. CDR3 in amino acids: CASSDPNGIAQYF. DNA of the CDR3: TGTGCCAGCAGTGATCCGAATGGGATAGCGCAGTATTTT.

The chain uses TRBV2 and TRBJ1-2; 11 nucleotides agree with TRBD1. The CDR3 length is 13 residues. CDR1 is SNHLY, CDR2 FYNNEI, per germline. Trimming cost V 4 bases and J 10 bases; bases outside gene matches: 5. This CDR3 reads CASSVRDRGDYTF. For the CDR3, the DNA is TGTGCCAGCAGTGTCCGGGACAGGGGGGACTACACCTTC.

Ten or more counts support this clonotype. CDR3 nucleotides: TGTGCCAGCAGCTTACTAGCGGGGGGCCGGTTGGCGCAGTATTTT. Encoded protein: CASSLLAGGRLAQYF. This chain uses TRBV11-2 with TRBJ2-3; 11 bases fit TRBD2. In germline, CDR1 is SGHAT, CDR2 FQNNGV. The CDR3 sequence is 15 residues long. With 2 bases clipped from V and 10 bases from J, the junction kept 8 bases outside the gene matches.

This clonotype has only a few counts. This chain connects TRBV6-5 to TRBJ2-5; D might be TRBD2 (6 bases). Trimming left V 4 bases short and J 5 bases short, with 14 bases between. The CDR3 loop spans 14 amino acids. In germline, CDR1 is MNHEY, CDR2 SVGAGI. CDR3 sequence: CASSSGGYGETQYF. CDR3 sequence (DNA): TGTGCCAGCAGTTCCGGAGGGTACGGGGAGACCCAGTACTTC.

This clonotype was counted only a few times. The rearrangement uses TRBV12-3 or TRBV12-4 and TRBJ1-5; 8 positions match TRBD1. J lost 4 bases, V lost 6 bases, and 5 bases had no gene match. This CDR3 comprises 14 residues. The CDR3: CASRTGTGNQPQHF. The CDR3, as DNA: TGTGCCAGCAGGACCGGGACAGGAAATCAGCCCCAGCATTTT.

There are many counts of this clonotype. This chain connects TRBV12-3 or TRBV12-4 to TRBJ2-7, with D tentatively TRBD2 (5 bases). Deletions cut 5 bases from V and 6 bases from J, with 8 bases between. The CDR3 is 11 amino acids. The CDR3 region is CASSPEGEQYV. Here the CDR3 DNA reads TGTGCCAGCAGTCCCGAGGGCGAGCAGTACGTC.

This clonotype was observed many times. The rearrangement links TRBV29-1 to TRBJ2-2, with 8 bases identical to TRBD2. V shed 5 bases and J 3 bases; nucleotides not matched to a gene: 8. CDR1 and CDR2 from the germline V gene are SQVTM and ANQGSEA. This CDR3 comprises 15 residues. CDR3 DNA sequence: TGCAGCGTTTACTTCGGGACTAGTGACACCGGGGAGCTGTTTTTT. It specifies CSVYFGTSDTGELFF.

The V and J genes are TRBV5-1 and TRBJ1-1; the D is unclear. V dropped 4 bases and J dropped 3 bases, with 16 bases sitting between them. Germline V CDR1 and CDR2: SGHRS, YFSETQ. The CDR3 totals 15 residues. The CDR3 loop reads CASSVGGSLDTEAFF. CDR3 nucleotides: TGCGCCAGCAGCGTGGGCGGCAGTTTGGACACTGAAGCTTTCTTT.

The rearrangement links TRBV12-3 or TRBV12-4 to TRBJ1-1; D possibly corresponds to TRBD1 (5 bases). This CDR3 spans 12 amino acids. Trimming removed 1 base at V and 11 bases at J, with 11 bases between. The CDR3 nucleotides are TGTGCCAGCAGTTTAGGGGGCTATCAGGCTTTCTTT. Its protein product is CASSLGGYQAFF.

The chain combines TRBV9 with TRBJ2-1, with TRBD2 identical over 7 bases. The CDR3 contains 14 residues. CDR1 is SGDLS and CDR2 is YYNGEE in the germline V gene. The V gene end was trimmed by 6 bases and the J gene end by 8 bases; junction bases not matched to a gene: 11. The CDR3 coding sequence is TGTGCCAGCACATATTCCGGGACTATGGATGAGCAGTTCTTC. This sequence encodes CASTYSGTMDEQFF.

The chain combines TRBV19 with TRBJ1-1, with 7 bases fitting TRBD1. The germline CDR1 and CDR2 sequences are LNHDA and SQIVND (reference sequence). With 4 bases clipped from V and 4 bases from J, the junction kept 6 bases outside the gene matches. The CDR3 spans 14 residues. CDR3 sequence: CASSRTGVGTEAFF. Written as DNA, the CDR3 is TGTGCCAGTAGTAGGACAGGAGTCGGCACTGAAGCTTTCTTT.

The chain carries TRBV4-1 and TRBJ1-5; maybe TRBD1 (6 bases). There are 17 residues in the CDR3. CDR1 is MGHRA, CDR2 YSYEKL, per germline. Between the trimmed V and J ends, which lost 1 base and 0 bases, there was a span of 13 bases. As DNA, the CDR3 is TGCGCCAGCAGCCAAGCGGGACATGCCTATAGCAATCAGCCCCAGCATTTT. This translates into CASSQAGHAYSNQPQHF.

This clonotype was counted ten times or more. CDR3: CASSLGAGALYEQYF. As DNA, the CDR3 is TGTGCCAGCAGCTTAGGTGCGGGGGCCCTCTACGAGCAGTACTTC. The chain has TRBV7-6 and TRBJ2-7; a weak D match, TRBD2 (7 bases). CDR1 is SGHVS and CDR2 is FNYEAQ in the germline V gene. There are 15 residues in the CDR3. The V and J ends lost 1 base and 3 bases respectively, with 13 bases between them.

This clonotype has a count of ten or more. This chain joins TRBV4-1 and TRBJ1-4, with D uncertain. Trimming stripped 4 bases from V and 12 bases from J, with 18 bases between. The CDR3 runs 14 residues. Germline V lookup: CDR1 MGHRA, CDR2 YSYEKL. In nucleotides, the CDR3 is TGCGCCAGCAGCCCCGTGGACGGCGAATGGGAACTGTTTTTT. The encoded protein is CASSPVDGEWELFF.

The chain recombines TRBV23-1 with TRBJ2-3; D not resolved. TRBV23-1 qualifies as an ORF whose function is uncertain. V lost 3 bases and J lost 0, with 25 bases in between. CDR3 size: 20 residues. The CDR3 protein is CASSHTNRQAPHISTDTQYF. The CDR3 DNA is TGCGCCAGCAGTCATACAAATAGGCAGGCCCCACACATTAGCACAGATACGCAGTATTTT.

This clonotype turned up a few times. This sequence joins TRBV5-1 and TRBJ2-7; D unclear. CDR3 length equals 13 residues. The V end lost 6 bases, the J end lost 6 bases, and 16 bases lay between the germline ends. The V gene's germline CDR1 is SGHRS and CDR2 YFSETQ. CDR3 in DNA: TGCGCCAGCAACGACCCCCATTCAGCCGAGCAGTACTTC. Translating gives CASNDPHSAEQYF.

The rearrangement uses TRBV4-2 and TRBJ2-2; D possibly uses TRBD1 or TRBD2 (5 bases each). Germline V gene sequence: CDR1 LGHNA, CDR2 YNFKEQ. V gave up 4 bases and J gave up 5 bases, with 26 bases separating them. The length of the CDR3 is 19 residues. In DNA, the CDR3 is TGTGCCAGCAGCCGCCAGTTCGGGACGCCCGGGGCGGAGACCGGGGAGCTGTTTTTT. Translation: CASSRQFGTPGAETGELFF.

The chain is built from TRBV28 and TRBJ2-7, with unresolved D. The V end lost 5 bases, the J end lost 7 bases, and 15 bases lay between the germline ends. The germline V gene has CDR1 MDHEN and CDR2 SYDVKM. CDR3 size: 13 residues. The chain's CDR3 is CASSKGWSEEQYV. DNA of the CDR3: TGTGCCAGCAGTAAAGGGTGGTCGGAAGAGCAGTACGTC.